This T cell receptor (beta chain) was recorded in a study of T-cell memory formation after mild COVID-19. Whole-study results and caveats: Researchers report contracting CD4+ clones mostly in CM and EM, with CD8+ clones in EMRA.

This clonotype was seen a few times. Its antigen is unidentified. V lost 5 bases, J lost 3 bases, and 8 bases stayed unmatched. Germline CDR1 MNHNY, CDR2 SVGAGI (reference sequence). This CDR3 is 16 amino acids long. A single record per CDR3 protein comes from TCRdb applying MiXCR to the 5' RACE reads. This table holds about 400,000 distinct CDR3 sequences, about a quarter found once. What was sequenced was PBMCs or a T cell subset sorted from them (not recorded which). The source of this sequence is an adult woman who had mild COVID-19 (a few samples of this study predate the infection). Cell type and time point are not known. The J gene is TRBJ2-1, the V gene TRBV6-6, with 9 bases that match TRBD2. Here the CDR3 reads CASSKASGTNYNEQFF. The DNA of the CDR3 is TGTGCCAGCAGTAAAGCTAGCGGGACCAACTACAATGAGCAGTTCTTC.